The rows below give T cell receptor beta chains drawn from one sample of a study of beta chain features in type 1 diabetes. Assay used: immunoSEQ multiplex PCR; TCRdb lists only in-frame clones, some missing. The sample lists 390,000 or so clones, approximately 13% seen once, with about 0.04% in the top ten. The sample consisted of naive CD4+ T cells from blood. The origin of the receptors is a man aged 25-45 years in good health. Each CDR3 is given with its conserved first and last residue. Fields, in order: J gene, D gene, CDR3 length, V gene, clone size, CDR3 DNA, CDR3 protein. The D gene is left open where the match is weak. Only part of the rows carry a size: once, few, many, or a class if the clone is expanded.

>TRBJ1-5|NA|14|TRBV6-1|NA
TGTGCCAGCAGTACGCCGGATAGCAATCAGCCCCAGCATTTT
CASSTPDSNQPQHF
>TRBJ1-5|NA|12|TRBV9|few
TGTGCCAGCAGGGAGACCAATCAGCCCCAGCATTTT
CASRETNQPQHF
>TRBJ2-4|TRBD1|13|TRBV4-3|NA
TGCGCCAGCAGCCAAGACGTCGGGACAGGGCTACACTTC
CASSQDVGTGLHF
>TRBJ2-1|TRBD2|15|TRBV29-1|NA
TGCAGCGGTGACCTAGGACTAGCGGGGTACAATGAGCAGTTCTTC
CSGDLGLAGYNEQFF
>TRBJ1-2|NA|15|TRBV28|few
TGTGCCAGCAGTTTACCGCCAGGGGCTAACTATGGCTACACCTTC
CASSLPPGANYGYTF
>TRBJ2-2|TRBD2|14|TRBV29-1|few
TGCAGCGCCCGGGGGAGCGGGAGGACCGGGGAGCTGTTTTTT
CSARGSGRTGELFF
>TRBJ1-1|TRBD1|15|TRBV7-8|few
TGTGCCAGCAGCTGGAAAGCAGGGGGCCCAACTGAAGCTTTCTTT
CASSWKAGGPTEAFF
>TRBJ1-2|TRBD1|16|TRBV5-1|few
TGCGCCAGCAGCCTCGAACCGGGACAGCGGACCTATGGCTACACCTTC
CASSLEPGQRTYGYTF
>TRBJ2-3|NA|15|TRBV7-9|NA
TGTGCCAGCAGCTTGTGGCAGGGTCAGGCAGATACGCAGTATTTT
CASSLWQGQADTQYF
>TRBJ2-3|NA|16|TRBV5-1|NA
TGCGCCAGCAGCTTGGGCTTGACAGGCACCACAGATACGCAGTATTTT
CASSLGLTGTTDTQYF
>TRBJ1-2|NA|14|TRBV7-2|NA
TGTGCCAGCAGCCCACCTCCAGGCGCCTATGGCTACACCTTC
CASSPPPGAYGYTF
>TRBJ1-4|NA|12|TRBV25-1|NA
TGTGCCAGCAGCCAGTTAAGTGAAAAACTGTTTTTT
CASSQLSEKLFF
>TRBJ2-2|TRBD2|17|TRBV12-5|NA
TGTGCTAGTGGTTTGGTACTTGGGAGGGCCGTTCCCGGGGAGCTGTTTTTT
CASGLVLGRAVPGELFF
>TRBJ2-1|TRBD1|17|TRBV5-1|NA
TGCGCCAGCAGCTTGGTTACAGGGGGTCCCTCCTACAATGAGCAGTTCTTC
CASSLVTGGPSYNEQFF
>TRBJ2-5|NA|14|TRBV11-2|few
TGTGCCAGCAGCTGGTTACAGGGAGTAGGGACCCAGTACTTC
CASSWLQGVGTQYF
>TRBJ1-2|NA|13|TRBV19|few
TGTGCCACTCAGGACAGAGCTAACTATGGCTACACCTTC
CATQDRANYGYTF
>TRBJ2-5|TRBD1|15|TRBV2|NA
TGTGCCAGCAGTGAAAAGGACAGGGGGCGGGAGACCCAGTACTTC
CASSEKDRGRETQYF
>TRBJ1-1|TRBD1|14|TRBV23-1|few
TGCGCCAGCAGTCCGGACAGGGGAGACACTGAAGCTTTCTTT
CASSPDRGDTEAFF
>TRBJ2-1|NA|14|TRBV11-2|few
TGTGCCAGCAGCTTAGCGGGTAGCGACTCCCCTACGTTCTTC
CASSLAGSDSPTFF
>TRBJ2-4|NA|15|TRBV29-1|many
TGCAGCGTTACCGGACGCGCGCTAGCCAAAAACATTCAGTACTTC
CSVTGRALAKNIQYF
>TRBJ2-2|NA|11|TRBV30|many
TGTGCCTGGAGCCAATCTGGGAAGCTGTTTTTT
CAWSQSGKLFF
>TRBJ1-5|NA|13|TRBV25-1|NA
TGTGCCAGCAGTTTGGGAGAGGGTCAGCCCCAGCATTTT
CASSLGEGQPQHF
>TRBJ2-3|NA|12|TRBV29-1|many
TGCAGCGTCAGCCTAGCCCCGGATACGCAGTATTTT
CSVSLAPDTQYF
>TRBJ2-3|TRBD1|12|TRBV29-1|few
TGCAGCGTTGACAGGGGGACAGATACGCAGTATTTT
CSVDRGTDTQYF
>TRBJ2-2|NA|16|TRBV14|NA
TGTGCCAGCAGCCGAACTGGGACCCTGGAGGCCGGGGAGCTGTTTTTT
CASSRTGTLEAGELFF
>TRBJ2-2|NA|16|TRBV10-3|NA
TGTGCCATCAGTGAGTCGGGCAGACTTACCACCGGGGAGCTGTTTTTT
CAISESGRLTTGELFF
>TRBJ2-7|NA|16|TRBV6-5|few
TGTGCCAGCAGTTACGTAGCAGGCCCGCCGGGAGACGAGCAGTACTTC
CASSYVAGPPGDEQYF
>TRBJ1-5|NA|13|TRBV30|NA
TGTGCCTGGAGTGGGGGCTCCTACCCGCCCCAGCATTTT
CAWSGGSYPPQHF
>TRBJ1-2|NA|11|TRBV29-1|NA
TGCAGCGTTTCAGAAGACTATGGCTACACCTTC
CSVSEDYGYTF